This T cell receptor beta chain was found in a study of metastatic and nonmetastatic thyroid tumors. Whole-study context: Both malignant and benign thyroid patients supplied peripheral blood and tumor or nodule tissue samples, across which the repertoires of these patients were then compared.

No patient had received any treatment before thyroid surgery. The length of the CDR3 is 15 residues. The authors' processing: Clinicopathological groups of papillary thyroid cancer showed CDR3 differences that were used to build a distant-metastasis classifier. TCRdb used MiXCR to call clones anew from the PCR reads. The V and J calls here are based on TCRdb, not the publication. The data show 30,000 to 40,000 clones, with about a fifth seen just once and about 3% held by the top ten. This clone was counted ten times or more. Antigen unknown. Being one base from a much bigger clone, this may be a read error. In the same sample, other DNA sequences code for this CDR3. Whole-study results and caveats: For both blood and tumor, malignant thyroid tumors reportedly showed significantly higher TCR beta diversity than benign nodules did.

The V gene is TRBV12-3 or TRBV12-4, the J gene TRBJ2-5; 10 bases are a match to TRBD2. The sequenced sample consisted of tumor tissue. This clonotype was obtained from a male donor with papillary thyroid cancer or a benign thyroid nodule (not recorded which). Some clones in this sample may be carry-over from other donors' samples. In DNA, the CDR3 is TGCGCCAGCAGAAGACAAGCGGGAGGGGGGGAGACCCAGTACTTC. Translating it yields CASRRQAGGGETQYF.